The next 21 T cell receptor beta chains were all read from a single sample in a study of brain T cells in children with intractable seizures. This table comes from immunoSEQ multiplex PCR, and its TCRdb copy is limited to in-frame clones, with some not included. Of about 64,000 clones in the sample, around 95% were seen once. The material was peripheral blood, obtained at surgery. The source of these receptors is a boy less than two years old with focal cortical dysplasia and intractable seizures.

V usage is TRBV4-1 and J usage is TRBJ1-1; no firm D call. Germline CDR1 reads MGHRA; CDR2 reads YSYEKL. CDR3 length: 14 amino acids. V lost 1 base to trimming and J lost 1 base, with 7 bases between them. CDR3 sequence reads: CASSQVGRNTEAFF. CDR3 DNA sequence: TGCGCCAGCAGCCAAGTAGGTCGGAACACTGAAGCTTTCTTT.

The gene calls are TRBV7-6 and TRBJ2-3, with TRBD1 identical over 7 bases. CDR3 size: 15 residues. V gave up 3 bases and J gave up 2 bases; unmatched junction bases: 5. Germline CDR1 and CDR2: SGHVS and FNYEAQ. CDR3 region: CASSFPDRATDTQYF. CDR3 sequence (DNA): TGTGCCAGCAGCTTCCCCGACAGGGCCACAGATACGCAGTATTTT.

V usage is TRBV5-4 and J usage is TRBJ2-3, with D perhaps TRBD2 (6 bases). There are 15 residues in the CDR3. Germline CDR1 is SGHNT and CDR2 is YYREEE (reference sequence). The ends were cut back, 0 bases at V and 3 bases at J, with 11 bases in the middle. The DNA for the CDR3 is TGTGCCAGCAGCTTGGGAGTCGGGGGAACAGATACGCAGTATTTT. Protein sequence: CASSLGVGGTDTQYF.

The V call is TRBV5-1, the J call TRBJ2-5; 8 nucleotides align to TRBD1. CDR3 length: 17 residues. After removal of 0 bases from V and 4 bases from J, the junction contained 11 bases not matched to a gene. CDR1 is SGHRS and CDR2 is YFSETQ in the germline V gene. CDR3 loop: CASSLGPPGGRAETQYF. The CDR3 nucleotides are TGCGCCAGCAGCTTGGGTCCCCCAGGGGGCAGGGCAGAGACCCAGTACTTC.

V and J are TRBV28 and TRBJ2-3; 8 bases line up with TRBD2. Losses at the gene ends were 10 bases for V and 3 bases for J; bases not matched to a gene: 9. Germline V CDR1 and CDR2: MDHEN, SYDVKM. This CDR3 is 14 amino acids long. CDR3 amino acids: CATIGGAETDTQYF. As DNA, the CDR3 is TGTGCCACCATCGGGGGGGCCGAAACAGATACGCAGTATTTT. Using reference TRBV28 and TRBJ2-3 for the parts outside the CDR3, the full variable domain is DVKVTQSSRYLVKRTGEKVFLECVQDMDHENMFWYRQDPGLGLRLIYFSYDVKMKEKGDIPEGYSVSREKKERFSLILESASTNQTSMYLCATIGGAETDTQYFGPGTRLTVL.

The V call is TRBV18, the J call TRBJ1-1, with D unresolved. V was clipped by 1 base and J by 4 bases, with 10 bases between them. The CDR3 runs to 14 residues. Germline lookup yields CDR1 KGHSH and CDR2 LQKENI. The CDR3 DNA sequence: TGTGCCAGCTCACCACGGGATTCTGGCACTGAAGCTTTCTTT. Protein sequence: CASSPRDSGTEAFF.

This chain links TRBV27 with TRBJ2-7, with 9 bases matching TRBD1. J gave up 0 bases and V 3 bases, and 12 bases lay outside the gene matches. Germline lookup yields CDR1 MNHEY and CDR2 SMNVEV (reference sequence). The CDR3 length is 18 residues. The CDR3 spells CASSFLPKRQGVSYEQYF. The CDR3, as DNA: TGTGCCAGCAGTTTTCTCCCCAAGAGACAGGGGGTCTCCTACGAGCAGTACTTC.

This chain connects TRBV19 to TRBJ1-5; D gene unclear. V was cut by 5 bases and J by 3 bases, with 8 bases left in between. CDR1 and CDR2 from the germline V gene are LNHDA and SQIVND (reference sequence). The CDR3 contains 13 residues. The CDR3 protein is CASSSGLNQPQHF. DNA for the CDR3: TGTGCCAGTAGTTCGGGTCTCAATCAGCCCCAGCATTTT.

V is TRBV28 and J is TRBJ2-2; D gene unclear. The V end lost 3 bases, the J end lost 1 base, and 9 bases lay between the germline ends. CDR1 and CDR2 (germline): MDHEN, SYDVKM. The CDR3 consists of 15 residues. The CDR3 DNA follows: TGTGCCAGCAGTTTTTCTTATTGGAACACCGGGGAGCTGTTTTTT. Its translation is CASSFSYWNTGELFF.

The chain links TRBV10-1 to TRBJ1-1; D not certain. CDR1 and CDR2 (germline): WNHNN, SYGVQD (reference sequence). CDR3 length: 13 amino acids. The V end lost 0 bases, the J end lost 10 bases, and 12 bases lay between the germline ends. Here the CDR3 reads CASSESKAELAFF. DNA of the CDR3: TGCGCCAGCAGTGAGTCTAAGGCAGAGCTAGCTTTCTTT.

The chain couples TRBV5-6 to TRBJ2-7; tentative D call: TRBD1 (5 bases). The CDR3 runs to 13 residues. Trimming took off 0 bases at V and 3 bases at J, with 7 bases between the two ends. Germline V gene lookup returns CDR1 SGHDT and CDR2 YYEEEE. The CDR3 loop reads CASSLVQGYEQYF. CDR3 nucleotide sequence: TGTGCCAGCAGCTTGGTTCAGGGCTACGAGCAGTACTTC.

As concerns this clone: Other nucleotide sequences from this sample produce the same CDR3. This chain joins TRBV12-5 and TRBJ1-3, with 7 nucleotides matching TRBD1. CDR3 length equals 16 residues. Per the germline V gene, CDR1 is LGHNT and CDR2 is FRNRAP. J gave up 0 bases and V 1 base, and 3 bases lay outside the gene matches. CDR3 in amino acids: CASGLGPGGSGNTIYF. The CDR3 coding sequence is TGTGCTAGTGGTTTGGGGCCAGGGGGCTCTGGAAACACCATATATTTT. Full variable domain (missing parts from reference TRBV12-5 and TRBJ1-3): DARVTQTPRHKVTEMGQEVTMRCQPILGHNTVFWYRQTMMQGLELLAYFRNRAPLDDSGMPKDRFSAEMPDATLATLKIQPSEPRDSAVYFCASGLGPGGSGNTIYFGEGSWLTVV.

The J gene is TRBJ1-2, the V gene TRBV7-8; D uncertain. Between the trimmed V and J ends, which lost 5 bases and 4 bases, there was a span of 23 bases. CDR3 length equals 17 residues. Looked up from germline, CDR1 is SGHVS and CDR2 is FQNEAQ. This CDR3 reads CASSHLSRAGLFYGYTF. The CDR3 bases are TGTGCCAGCAGCCACCTCTCTAGGGCAGGTCTCTTCTATGGCTACACCTTC.

This rearrangement joins TRBV3-1 (or the pseudogene TRBV3-2) to TRBJ2-5; 11 bases are a match to TRBD2. Germline assignment: CDR1 LGHDT and CDR2 YNNKEL (reference sequence). CDR3 size: 15 residues. The trim removed 5 bases at V and 4 bases at J, leaving 6 bases unmatched. CDR3 bases: TGTGCCAGCAGCTATAGCGGGAGGGCCAGAGAGACCCAGTACTTC. It yields the protein CASSYSGRARETQYF.

The rearrangement uses TRBV5-4 and TRBJ1-2; possible D gene TRBD1, 5 bases. Trimming pared 4 bases from V and 4 bases from J, leaving 8 bases between. This CDR3 spans 12 amino acids. Germline CDR1 and CDR2: SGHNT and YYREEE (reference sequence). The CDR3 sequence is CASSPRGYGYTF. The DNA for the CDR3 is TGTGCCAGCAGCCCAAGGGGCTATGGCTACACCTTC.

This clone was counted once. The chain couples TRBV28 to TRBJ1-6; TRBD1 matches at 7 bases. From germline, CDR1 is MDHEN and CDR2 SYDVKM. V gave up 8 bases and J gave up 7 bases; unmatched junction bases: 11. The CDR3 is 15 residues long. The CDR3 is CASRPPGGRNSPLHF. DNA for the CDR3: TGTGCCAGCCGCCCGCCAGGGGGTCGCAATTCACCCCTCCACTTT. Filled out from reference TRBV28 and TRBJ1-6, the complete variable domain reads DVKVTQSSRYLVKRTGEKVFLECVQDMDHENMFWYRQDPGLGLRLIYFSYDVKMKEKGDIPEGYSVSREKKERFSLILESASTNQTSMYLCASRPPGGRNSPLHFGNGTRLTVT.

The chain combines TRBV11-3 with TRBJ1-2; no firm D call. CDR1 is SGHNT and CDR2 is YENEEA in the germline V gene. Deletions cut 1 base from V and 6 bases from J, with 18 bases between. CDR3 length: 16 residues. The CDR3 protein is CASSLGNAESADGYTF. CDR3 DNA: TGTGCCAGCAGCTTAGGGAACGCTGAATCAGCAGATGGCTACACCTTC.

The chain employs TRBV4-1 and TRBJ1-6; no reliable D call. This CDR3 region has 15 residues. Germline V gene sequence: CDR1 MGHRA, CDR2 YSYEKL. V lost 1 base to trimming and J lost 6 bases, with 10 bases between them. In DNA, the CDR3 is TGCGCCAGCAGCCAAGGCTGGCTGGGTAATTCACCCCTCCACTTT. Residues: CASSQGWLGNSPLHF.

V and J are TRBV5-1 and TRBJ2-7, with TRBD2 matching 13 bases. Germline V lookup: CDR1 SGHRS, CDR2 YFSETQ. After removal of 6 bases from V and 6 bases from J, the junction contained 12 bases not matched to a gene. The CDR3 loop spans 16 amino acids. This chain's CDR3 is CASTWTSGSKGVEQYF. The CDR3 DNA follows: TGCGCCAGCACTTGGACTAGCGGGAGTAAAGGGGTCGAGCAGTACTTC.

This sequence joins TRBV4-1 and TRBJ1-1; D is perhaps TRBD1 (5 bases). The CDR3 runs to 20 residues. Per the germline V gene, CDR1 is MGHRA and CDR2 is YSYEKL. Trimming removed 8 bases from V and 1 base from J, with 32 bases in between. CDR3 coding DNA: TGCGCCAGCCGTCCTCATAGTATAATTAAGGGGCCGCTGCCGAACACTGAAGCTTTCTTT. Its translation: CASRPHSIIKGPLPNTEAFF.

The gene calls are TRBV5-6 and TRBJ1-2, with D possibly TRBD1 on 5 matching bases. The CDR3 totals 14 residues. V was clipped by 4 bases and J by 5 bases, with 15 bases between them. Germline CDR1 SGHDT, CDR2 YYEEEE. CDR3 nucleotides: TGTGCCAGCAGCGCGCCGTTGCGGGGGTATGGCTACACCTTC. Protein: CASSAPLRGYGYTF.